This T cell receptor beta chain is from a study of control samples from healthy donors and cancer patients. The CDR3 contains 12 residues. Trimming took 2 bases from V and 6 from J, leaving 5 bases between them. CDR1 MNHEY and CDR2 SVGEGT come from the germline V gene. Data came from immunoSEQ multiplex PCR; TCRdb stores just in-frame clones and leaves some out. The sample has 170,000 or so clones; about 94% are singletons. The chain employs TRBV6-2 or TRBV6-3 and TRBJ2-1, with D unclear. The receptor comes from a woman between 40 and 55 years old in good health. Sequencing input: blood. CDR3 residues: CASSYPGNEQFF. The CDR3 DNA is TGTGCCAGCAGTTACCCGGGCAATGAGCAGTTCTTC.